Listed below are T cell receptor beta chains from one sample, sequenced in a study of blood T cell repertoires in COVID-19. Assay: immunoSEQ multiplex PCR; the TCRdb copy retains only in-frame clones and omits some. The sample lists 52,000 or so clones, approximately 91% occurring once. The sample comprised peripheral blood. Receptors were obtained from a woman aged 70-85 years with active COVID-19. CDR3s include the opening cysteine and the closing phenylalanine or tryptophan. A D gene is named only where the DNA matches it firmly. The size entry is marked missing in some rows and otherwise reads once, few, many or a size class.

V	D	size	J	CDR3	DNA
TRBV12-3/TRBV12-4	-	-	TRBJ2-7	CASSFPYGEQYF	TGTGCCAGCAGTTTCCCCTACGGCGAGCAGTACTTC
TRBV28	-	-	TRBJ1-2	CASRDTGLSVGYTF	TGTGCCAGCAGGGATACAGGGTTATCGGTTGGCTACACCTTC
TRBV5-6	TRBD2	few	TRBJ2-3	CASSFLADPSTDTQYF	TGTGCCAGCAGCTTCCTAGCGGACCCTAGCACAGATACGCAGTATTTT
TRBV25-1	-	-	TRBJ1-1	CASSAIGDLTEAFF	TGTGCCAGCAGTGCCATAGGGGATCTGACTGAAGCTTTCTTT
TRBV28	TRBD1	-	TRBJ1-1	CASSTGQGDFPEWVAFF	TGTGCCAGCAGTACGGGACAGGGGGATTTCCCTGAGTGGGTAGCTTTCTTT
TRBV27	-	-	TRBJ2-2	CASSPTRLAGELFF	TGTGCCAGCAGCCCAACTAGATTAGCCGGGGAGCTGTTTTTT
TRBV10-1	TRBD2	-	TRBJ2-3	CASSGTSGTTDTQYF	TGCGCCAGCAGCGGGACTAGCGGGACCACAGATACGCAGTATTTT
TRBV6-2/TRBV6-3	-	-	TRBJ2-1	CASSTSGSSYNEQFF	TGTGCCAGCAGCACGAGCGGTAGCTCCTACAATGAGCAGTTCTTC
TRBV10-3	-	-	TRBJ2-3	CAISGGGLTDTQYF	TGTGCCATCAGTGGGGGGGGGCTGACAGATACGCAGTATTTT
TRBV7-9	-	-	TRBJ2-7	CASSLGGAFYEQYF	TGTGCCAGCAGCTTAGGCGGGGCGTTCTACGAGCAGTACTTC